What follows are 29 T cell receptor beta chains derived from one specimen sequenced in a study of blood T cell repertoires in COVID-19. Profiling relied on immunoSEQ multiplex PCR, and the TCRdb table lists in-frame clones only, not all of them. The table shows some 150,000 clones, with about 89% occurring only once. The source material was peripheral blood. The receptors here all came from a man aged 50 to 59 with active COVID-19.

The V call is TRBV7-2, the J call TRBJ2-2; D ambiguous. CDR1 is SGHTA and CDR2 is FQGNSA in the germline V gene. V lost 2 bases and J lost 0, with 7 bases in between. This CDR3 has 15 residues. Written as DNA, the CDR3 is TGTGCCAGCAGCTTATCCCAAACGAACACCGGGGAGCTGTTTTTT. Residues: CASSLSQTNTGELFF.

Details on this clone: A read error may account for a junction end that differs from germline. The chain has TRBV7-2 and TRBJ2-7, with 11 bases identical to TRBD1. Germline V gene lookup returns CDR1 SGHTA and CDR2 FQGNSA. CDR3 length: 17 residues. In DNA, the CDR3 is TGTGCCAGCAGCATAGCTAGGACAGGGGGCGGGAATTACGAGCAGTACTTC. Amino acids: CASSIARTGGGNYEQYF.

This sequence joins TRBV30 and TRBJ1-6; D is ambiguous. The germline CDR1 and CDR2 sequences are GTSNPN and SVGIG (reference sequence). V dropped 1 base and J dropped 13 bases, with 20 bases sitting between them. CDR3 length: 15 amino acids. In DNA, the CDR3 is TGTGCCTGGAGTGCCCCGCGGGGAGCGTTATCCCCCCTCCACTTT. Its protein product is CAWSAPRGALSPLHF.

The chain combines TRBV19 with TRBJ1-4; a weak D match, TRBD1 (6 bases). The CDR3 runs to 17 residues. V gave up 5 bases and J gave up 0 bases, with 16 bases separating them. Germline assignment: CDR1 LNHDA and CDR2 SQIVND (reference sequence). The DNA of the CDR3 is TGTGCCAGTAGTGACGGACAGCTAGGCCCAACTAATGAAAAACTGTTTTTT. Translation: CASSDGQLGPTNEKLFF.

The chain recombines TRBV6-2 or TRBV6-3 with TRBJ2-2; D remains ambiguous. CDR1 and CDR2 (germline): MNHEY, SVGEGT. The CDR3 contains 14 residues. Trimming took off 4 bases at V and 3 bases at J, with 9 bases between the two ends. CDR3 loop: CASSFSRDTGELFF. The CDR3 coding sequence is TGTGCCAGCAGTTTCTCCCGGGACACCGGGGAGCTGTTTTTT.

Points on this clone: Other DNA sequences of this sample code for an identical CDR3. This sequence joins TRBV7-9 and TRBJ1-2; 7 positions match TRBD1. After removal of 5 bases from V and 6 bases from J, the junction contained 6 bases not matched to a gene. The length of the CDR3 is 13 residues. Per germline, CDR1 SEHNR and CDR2 FQNEAQ (reference sequence). CDR3 sequence: CASSANTGDGYTF. CDR3 DNA: TGTGCCAGCAGCGCCAATACAGGGGATGGCTACACCTTC.

This clone has only one observation. The V call is TRBV6-6, the J call TRBJ1-3, with 8 positions matching TRBD1. Looked up from germline, CDR1 is MNHNY and CDR2 is SVGAGI (reference sequence). Trimming cost V 6 bases and J 3 bases; bases outside gene matches: 10. This CDR3 comprises 16 residues. CDR3 bases: TGTGCCAGCAGCCCTACCAGGGGGCGAGGTGGAAACACCATATATTTT. Its protein is CASSPTRGRGGNTIYF.

This clone appeared a single time. The V call is TRBV7-2, the J call TRBJ2-7, with 10 bases that match TRBD1. The germline V gene encodes CDR1 SGHTA and CDR2 FQGNSA. J gave up 2 bases and V 2 bases, and 15 bases lay outside the gene matches. The CDR3 has 19 residues. The CDR3 protein is CASSLIISWGQGPAYEQYF. CDR3 nucleotide sequence: TGTGCCAGCAGCTTAATTATTTCTTGGGGACAGGGGCCTGCCTACGAGCAGTACTTC.

This chain links TRBV19 with TRBJ1-2; possibly TRBD1 for D (5 bases). This CDR3 is built from 13 residues. Germline V CDR1 and CDR2: LNHDA, SQIVND (reference sequence). The V end lost 9 bases, the J end lost 2 bases, and 13 bases lay between the germline ends. For the CDR3, the DNA is TGTGCCAGCCATCGGAGGGACAACTATGGCTACACCTTC. Translating it yields CASHRRDNYGYTF.

This clone was counted only a few times. This chain uses TRBV18 with TRBJ2-1; 7 positions agree with TRBD1. Germline V gene data show CDR1 as KGHSH and CDR2 as LQKENI. Unmatched junction bases numbered 5, after V lost 0 bases and J lost 0 bases. This CDR3 region has 17 residues. CDR3 nucleotide sequence: TGTGCCAGCTCACCACCGACAGGGCAGAGCTCCTACAATGAGCAGTTCTTC. Encoded protein: CASSPPTGQSSYNEQFF.

The V and J genes are TRBV6-5 and TRBJ2-7; 7 bases are a match to TRBD2. This CDR3 has 14 amino acids. V was pared by 6 bases and J by 1 base, with 6 bases of the junction left unmatched. The germline V gene has CDR1 MNHEY and CDR2 SVGAGI. The CDR3 loop is CASRTLAVSYEQYF. The CDR3 bases are TGTGCCAGCAGGACCCTAGCGGTTTCCTACGAGCAGTACTTC.

This rearrangement joins TRBV18 to TRBJ1-1; 9 positions match TRBD1. Germline CDR1 is KGHSH and CDR2 is LQKENI. There are 14 residues in the CDR3. J lost 3 bases, V lost 5 bases, and 4 bases had no gene match. This CDR3 is CASSGDRGDTEAFF. The CDR3 bases are TGTGCCAGCTCAGGTGACAGGGGGGACACTGAAGCTTTCTTT.

CDR3 region: CASSLDQGVRAEAFF. As DNA, the CDR3 is TGTGCCAGCAGCTTGGACCAGGGGGTCAGGGCTGAAGCTTTCTTT. The J gene is TRBJ1-1, the V gene TRBV5-4, with 7 positions matching TRBD1. Germline CDR1 reads SGHNT; CDR2 reads YYREEE (reference sequence). The CDR3 consists of 15 residues. The ends lost 0 bases at V and 6 bases at J; junction bases unmatched: 8.

This sequence joins TRBV12-5 and TRBJ2-1, with 8 bases lining up with TRBD1. After removal of 0 bases from V and 2 bases from J, the junction contained 3 bases not matched to a gene. This CDR3 region has 16 residues. Germline V gene sequence: CDR1 LGHNT, CDR2 FRNRAP. The CDR3 DNA sequence: TGTGCTAGTGGTTTGGTTACAGGGGGAACCTACAATGAGCAGTTCTTC. It translates to CASGLVTGGTYNEQFF.

This chain joins TRBV12-5 and TRBJ2-7; perhaps TRBD2 as D (7 bases). The CDR3 runs to 13 residues. The ends were cut back, 6 bases at V and 4 bases at J, with 13 bases in the middle. Germline CDR1 reads LGHNT; CDR2 reads FRNRAP. As DNA, the CDR3 is TGTGCTAGTGGCAGCGGGACAACTTACGAGCAGTACTTC. As protein: CASGSGTTYEQYF.

This chain joins TRBV6-1 and TRBJ1-2; D is unresolved. CDR1 and CDR2 (germline): MNHNS, SASEGT. The CDR3 runs to 12 residues. Trimming stripped 2 bases from V and 4 bases from J, with 5 bases between. The CDR3 DNA sequence: TGTGCCAGCAGTGAATTGAGCTATGGCTACACCTTC. Protein product: CASSELSYGYTF.

The chain combines TRBV19 with TRBJ1-2; D is unresolved. The V and J ends lost 7 bases and 8 bases respectively, with 14 bases between them. Germline-derived CDR1 and CDR2 are LNHDA and SQIVND (reference sequence). This CDR3 spans 12 amino acids. DNA for the CDR3: TGTGCCAGTACCCCCTCGGGTCACGGCTACACCTTC. It yields the protein CASTPSGHGYTF.

V is TRBV7-9 and J is TRBJ2-1, with TRBD1 matching over 9 bases. The CDR3 contains 15 residues. Germline CDR1 and CDR2: SEHNR and FQNEAQ (reference sequence). V lost 0 bases to trimming and J lost 8 bases; unmatched junction nucleotides: 5. CDR3 bases: TGTGCCAGCAGCTTAGCCGGGACAGGGCGCGATGAGCAGTTCTTC. Its protein product is CASSLAGTGRDEQFF.

The CDR3 protein is CASSFDRSRGTDTQYF. The CDR3 bases are TGTGCCAGCAGCTTCGACAGGTCCCGGGGCACAGATACGCAGTATTTT. The genes are TRBV7-2 and TRBJ2-3; tentatively, D is TRBD1 (6 bases). This CDR3 has 16 residues. Germline lookup yields CDR1 SGHTA and CDR2 FQGNSA. V was pared by 3 bases and J by 1 base, with 14 bases between. The whole variable domain, filled in from reference TRBV7-2 and TRBJ2-3, reads GAGVSQSPSNKVTEKGKDVELRCDPISGHTALYWYRQSLGQGLEFLIYFQGNSAPDKSGLPSDRFSAERTGGSVSTLTIQRTQQEDSAVYLCASSFDRSRGTDTQYFGPGTRLTVL.

The chain combines TRBV19 with TRBJ1-4; a weak D match, TRBD1 (6 bases). Germline V lookup: CDR1 LNHDA, CDR2 SQIVND (reference sequence). V lost 1 base and J 6 bases, leaving 12 bases between the germline ends. This CDR3 has 15 amino acids. CDR3 sequence (DNA): TGTGCCAGTAGTATAGTGTACAGGGAAGATGAAAAACTGTTTTTT. Amino acids: CASSIVYREDEKLFF. Looking up the rest from reference TRBV19 and TRBJ1-4 gives the full variable domain: DGGITQSPKYLFRKEGQNVTLSCEQNLNHDAMYWYRQDPGQGLRLIYYSQIVNDFQKGDIAEGYSVSREKKESFPLTVTSAQKNPTAFYLCASSIVYREDEKLFFGSGTQLSVL.

V usage is TRBV7-8 and J usage is TRBJ1-3, with unresolved D. Per germline, CDR1 SGHVS and CDR2 FQNEAQ. The germline V and J ends were trimmed by 1 base and 0 bases, with 10 bases remaining between them. The CDR3 sequence is 16 residues long. CDR3 sequence (DNA): TGTGCCAGCAGCTTAGTGGGCAGTACCTCTGGAAACACCATATATTTT. Amino acid sequence: CASSLVGSTSGNTIYF.

The rearrangement uses TRBV18 and TRBJ1-2; a weak D match, TRBD1 (6 bases). V was shortened by 3 bases and J by 8 bases, with 19 bases between the two germline ends. Germline CDR1 reads KGHSH; CDR2 reads LQKENI. This CDR3 spans 15 amino acids. The CDR3 reads CASSPTQTGLIGYTF. The DNA of the CDR3 is TGTGCCAGCTCACCGACACAAACAGGGCTGATAGGCTACACCTTC. The full variable domain, rest sourced from reference TRBV18 and TRBJ1-2, is NAGVMQNPRHLVRRRGQEARLRCSPMKGHSHVYWYRQLPEEGLKFMVYLQKENIIDESGMPKERFSAEFPKEGPSILRIQQVVRGDSAAYFCASSPTQTGLIGYTFGSGTRLTVV.

This clone has only one observation. The chain recombines TRBV30 with TRBJ1-3; 9 bases match TRBD1. V dropped 3 bases and J dropped 4; count of bases not matched to a gene: 10. The CDR3 runs to 16 residues. Germline V gene data show CDR1 as GTSNPN and CDR2 as SVGIG (reference sequence). CDR3 amino acids: CAWSHPNRGQGNTIYF. The CDR3 bases are TGTGCCTGGAGCCATCCGAACAGGGGGCAGGGAAACACCATATATTTT.

This clone was picked up one time. The chain joins TRBV6-2 or TRBV6-3 to TRBJ2-5; 12 bases align to TRBD2. V shed 6 bases and J 4 bases; nucleotides not matched to a gene: 6. The CDR3 spans 15 residues. Germline V lookup: CDR1 MNHEY, CDR2 SVGEGT. DNA for the CDR3: TGTGCCAGCAGCCCTGGACTAGCGGGGACAGAGACCCAGTACTTC. This gives the protein CASSPGLAGTETQYF.

The chain recombines TRBV5-1 with TRBJ2-3; 16 bases match TRBD2. The CDR3 is 17 residues long. V lost 4 bases and J lost 6; bases outside the gene matches: 8. Germline V gene sequence: CDR1 SGHRS, CDR2 YFSETQ. The CDR3 DNA is TGCGCCAGCAGCCACGGGACTAGCGGGGGGGTGCTGGATACGCAGTATTTT. Amino acids: CASSHGTSGGVLDTQYF.

The CDR3 region is CASSIDIPSTDTQYF. The CDR3 region has the DNA TGTGCCAGTAGTATCGACATACCTAGCACAGATACGCAGTATTTT. The V gene is TRBV19, the J gene TRBJ2-3; no clear D. Trimming shortened V by 3 bases and J by 0 bases, and 10 bases separated the two germline ends. The CDR3 runs to 15 residues. Germline V gene data show CDR1 as LNHDA and CDR2 as SQIVND (reference sequence).

This clone turned up a few times. V and J are TRBV2 and TRBJ2-2, with TRBD2 identical over 9 bases. With V trimmed by 9 bases and J by 3 bases, 17 bases remained unmatched. The V gene's germline CDR1 is SNHLY and CDR2 FYNNEI. The CDR3 sequence is 18 residues long. This CDR3 reads CARRTPIAGVGDTGELFF. The CDR3 coding sequence is TGTGCCAGAAGGACCCCCATAGCGGGGGTCGGGGACACCGGGGAGCTGTTTTTT.

The DNA of the CDR3 is TGTGCCAGTAGTATAGTTGAGGGCAGCTCGAGCTCTGGGGCCAACGTCCTGACTTTC. Residues: CASSIVEGSSSSGANVLTF. V gene TRBV19 combines with J gene TRBJ2-6; a weak D match, TRBD2 (5 bases). The CDR3 length is 19 residues. The germline V gene has CDR1 LNHDA and CDR2 SQIVND (reference sequence). V shed 1 base and J shed 0 bases, with 16 bases lying between them.

The V and J genes are TRBV7-2 and TRBJ1-1, with D hard to call. CDR3 length equals 16 residues. CDR1 and CDR2 (germline): SGHTA, FQGNSA. Trimming cost V 2 bases and J 1 base, with 14 bases left between them. CDR3 in amino acids: CASSLISSGGNTEAFF. The CDR3 coding sequence is TGTGCCAGCAGCTTAATTTCGTCAGGAGGGAACACTGAAGCTTTCTTT. Based on the CDR3 plus reference TRBV7-2 and TRBJ1-1, the full variable domain is GAGVSQSPSNKVTEKGKDVELRCDPISGHTALYWYRQSLGQGLEFLIYFQGNSAPDKSGLPSDRFSAERTGGSVSTLTIQRTQQEDSAVYLCASSLISSGGNTEAFFGQGTRLTVV.